This TCR beta chain was identified in a study of T cell responses to AZD1222 COVID-19 vaccine. Only one count was recorded for this clone. Its antigen is undetermined. General study findings and limits: White British ancestry dominated among donors, who included more females, and clonal diversity was possibly underestimated. Spike regions recognized by vaccine-associated CD4 TCRs spanned the protein, led by 160-218 and 743-854. Samples come after the peak T cell response, not at day 14. Seropositivity was recorded at baseline in only a handful of AZD1222 recipients.

Clones were read by immunoSEQ multiplex PCR, and TCRdb kept only the in-frame ones, dropping some. Of approximately 120,000 clones in the sample, 87% are singletons; the top ten hold about 10%. The source material was peripheral blood, sampled on day 0 of AZD1222 vaccination. The sequence derives from an adult in good health.

The CDR3 DNA reads as TGCGCCAGCGGCCGAACAAGCGGGGGTGGCACAGATACGCAGTATTTT. Encoded protein: CASGRTSGGGTDTQYF. The chain employs TRBV5-1 and TRBJ2-3, with TRBD2 matching over 8 bases. The CDR3 is made up of 16 amino acids. The V segment lost 7 bases and the J segment 1 base; nucleotides outside the gene matches: 11. Germline CDR1 is SGHRS and CDR2 is YFSETQ.